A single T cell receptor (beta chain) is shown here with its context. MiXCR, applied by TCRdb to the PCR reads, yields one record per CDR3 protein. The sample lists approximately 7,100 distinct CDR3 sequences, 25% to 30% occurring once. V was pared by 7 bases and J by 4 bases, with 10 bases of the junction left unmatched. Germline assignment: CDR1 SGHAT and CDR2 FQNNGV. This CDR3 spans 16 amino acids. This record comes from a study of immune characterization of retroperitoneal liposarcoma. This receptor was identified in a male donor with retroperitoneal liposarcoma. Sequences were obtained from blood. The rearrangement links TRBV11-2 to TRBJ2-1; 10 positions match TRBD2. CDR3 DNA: TGTGCCAGCACCATAGCGGGGGGTTTTGCGTACAATGAGCAGTTCTTC. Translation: CASTIAGGFAYNEQFF.